Here is one T cell receptor (beta chain) with its context. TCRdb's copy holds only in-frame clones and misses some; the assay was immunoSEQ multiplex PCR. The repertoire has 350,000 or so clones, 90% of them found once; the top ten carry approximately 6.2%. Trimming cost V 0 bases and J 3 bases; bases outside gene matches: 2. This CDR3 is built from 15 residues. CDR1 is SGDLS and CDR2 is YYNGEE in the germline V gene. This entry is derived from a study of blood T cell repertoires in COVID-19. The rearrangement uses TRBV9 and TRBJ2-1, with 8 bases fitting TRBD2. The origin of this receptor is a man aged 18 to 29 with active or convalescent COVID-19. Sample: peripheral blood. As DNA, the CDR3 is TGTGCCAGCAGCGTAGGCGGGGGGCACTACAATGAGCAGTTCTTC. Residues: CASSVGGGHYNEQFF.